The 12 T cell receptor beta chains in this list originate from one sample, sequenced in a study of OX40 agonist ivuxolimab in advanced cancers. Method: immunoSEQ multiplex PCR; TCRdb's copy keeps in-frame clones and lacks some. The data hold roughly 20,000 clones, with 83% observed a single time. Material: CD4+ or CD8+ T cells sorted from blood, obtained in a trial of the OX40 agonist ivuxolimab. The receptors were sampled from an adult with an advanced solid tumor such as melanoma, head and neck, liver or kidney cancer.

As to this clone: Different DNA sequences within this sample yield the same CDR3. The rearrangement uses TRBV7-3 and TRBJ2-5; TRBD1 might be the D (6 bases). Germline values: CDR1 SGHTA, CDR2 FQGTGA. The CDR3 is 10 residues long. Trimming cost V 7 bases and J 14 bases, with 14 bases left between them. The CDR3 nucleotides are TGTGCCAGCACTCTTCCGGGACAATACTTC. It yields the protein CASTLPGQYF. Variable domain in full (rest from reference TRBV7-3 and TRBJ2-5): GAGVSQTPSNKVTEKGKYVELRCDPISGHTALYWYRQSLGQGPEFLIYFQGTGAADDSGLPNDRFFAVRPEGSVSTLKIQRTERGDSAVYLCASTLPGQYFGPGTRLLVL.

The chain uses TRBV4-1 and TRBJ2-7; 11 bases are shared with TRBD1. There are 14 residues in the CDR3. Trimming at V came to 4 bases and at J to 6 bases, leaving 5 bases not matched to a gene. The V gene's germline CDR1 is MGHRA and CDR2 YSYEKL. In nucleotides, the CDR3 is TGCGCCAGCAGCCCTGGACAGGGGGCGCGCGAGCAGTACTTC. Its protein is CASSPGQGAREQYF.

The chain combines TRBV6-1 with TRBJ2-5; TRBD2 matches at 9 bases. The CDR3 extends over 16 amino acids. Trimming took 3 bases from V and 5 from J; bases not matched to a gene: 10. The germline V gene encodes CDR1 MNHNS and CDR2 SASEGT. In DNA form, the CDR3 reads TGTGCCAGCAGTGACCCCTTAGCGGGGGTGGGGGAGACCCAGTACTTC. It yields the protein CASSDPLAGVGETQYF.

As DNA, the CDR3 is TGTGCCAGCAGCCCGGACAGCAAAAACATTCAGTACTTC. This codes for CASSPDSKNIQYF. The chain links TRBV5-5 to TRBJ2-4; TRBD1 might be the D (6 bases). Germline CDR1 SGHKS, CDR2 YYEKEE (reference sequence). Trimming pared 4 bases from V and 3 bases from J, leaving 8 bases between. The CDR3 spans 13 residues. Filled out from reference TRBV5-5 and TRBJ2-4, the complete variable domain reads DAGVTQSPTHLIKTRGQQVTLRCSPISGHKSVSWYQQVLGQGPQFIFQYYEKEERGRGNFPDRFSARQFPNYSSELNVNALLLGDSALYLCASSPDSKNIQYFGAGTRLSVL.

The chain is built from TRBV30 and TRBJ2-5; TRBD1 or TRBD2 may be the D gene (6 bases each). Gene TRBJ2-7 matches the end of the DNA better, so the J call may be wrong. CDR3 length: 15 residues. CDR1 is GTSNPN and CDR2 is SVGIG in the germline V gene (reference sequence). The CDR3: CAWSGGGGRVDEQYF. The DNA for the CDR3 is TGTGCCTGGAGTGGAGGAGGGGGACGGGTGGACGAGCAGTACTTC.

The chain uses TRBV7-6 and TRBJ2-5; D perhaps matches TRBD2 (6 bases). Looked up from germline, CDR1 is SGHVS and CDR2 is FNYEAQ. The CDR3 is 16 amino acids. Trimming took 1 base from V and 2 from J, leaving 14 bases between them. As DNA, the CDR3 is TGTGCCAGCAGCTTAGACGGACTATCACTTCAAGAGACCCAGTACTTC. It is translated as CASSLDGLSLQETQYF.

This chain links TRBV7-3 with TRBJ2-7, with D perhaps TRBD1 (6 bases). V was pared by 2 bases and J by 6 bases, with 11 bases between. Per germline, CDR1 SGHTA and CDR2 FQGTGA. The CDR3 is made up of 13 amino acids. The CDR3 here is CASSLDRQGEQYF. DNA for the CDR3: TGTGCCAGCAGCTTAGACAGGCAAGGCGAGCAGTACTTC.

The rearrangement joins TRBV5-6 to TRBJ2-1; D might be TRBD1 or TRBD2, each matching 6 bases. Germline V gene lookup returns CDR1 SGHDT and CDR2 YYEEEE. The CDR3 loop spans 14 amino acids. Trimming removed 4 bases at V and 8 bases at J, with 16 bases between. CDR3 in DNA: TGTGCCAGCAGCCGGGGGCCCTTTGGCGATGAGCAGTTCTTC. Protein: CASSRGPFGDEQFF. Full variable domain (missing parts from reference TRBV5-6 and TRBJ2-1): DAGVTQSPTHLIKTRGQQVTLRCSPKSGHDTVSWYQQALGQGPQFIFQYYEEEERQRGNFPDRFSGHQFPNYSSELNVNALLLGDSALYLCASSRGPFGDEQFFGPGTRLTVL.

CDR3 in DNA: TGCGCCAGCAGCTTGGAGGTCAGCACAGATACGCAGTATTTT. Translated: CASSLEVSTDTQYF. The J gene is TRBJ2-3, the V gene TRBV5-1; D gene unclear. The V gene lost 0 bases and the J gene lost 0 bases, with 5 bases spanning the gap. Germline V gene sequence: CDR1 SGHRS, CDR2 YFSETQ. This CDR3 spans 14 amino acids.

V and J are TRBV6-1 and TRBJ2-7; D is unresolved. The CDR3 runs 13 residues. V was cut by 1 base and J by 2 bases, with 6 bases left in between. Per germline, CDR1 MNHNS and CDR2 SASEGT. This chain's CDR3 is CASSEGVTYEQYF. The CDR3 DNA is TGTGCCAGCAGTGAAGGGGTCACCTACGAGCAGTACTTC.

V gene TRBV5-1 combines with J gene TRBJ2-7; 12 positions agree with TRBD2. J lost 5 bases, V lost 1 base, and 10 bases had no gene match. In germline, CDR1 is SGHRS, CDR2 YFSETQ. The CDR3 consists of 17 residues. The CDR3 DNA reads TGCGCCAGCAGCTTGATTCCTAGCGGGGGGGCGTCGCACGAGCAGTACTTC. Its protein is CASSLIPSGGASHEQYF.

Remarks on this clone: Its ends do not fully match the called genes, so a read error is possible. V gene TRBV5-8 combines with J gene TRBJ2-7; no clear D. Germline V lookup: CDR1 SGHTS, CDR2 YDEGEE. This CDR3 is built from 10 residues. CDR3 sequence reads: CASSLHPAFF. In DNA form, the CDR3 reads TGTGCCAGCAGTTTACACCCGGCCTTCTTC.